This passage covers 29 T cell receptor beta chains from one sample sequenced in a study of vaccination effects on CD4 cells after COVID-19. For these TCRs, the target antigens are not known. Repertoires were generated with immunoSEQ multiplex PCR, while TCRdb's copy carries only in-frame clones and drops some. This sample carries about 14,000 clones, around 84% of them seen once, and the ten largest clones take 29%. ViraFEST assay sequencing came after antigen-specific CD4+ T cells were expanded with viral peptide pools. Between days 10 and 11 of culture, CD4+ T cells were separated out. SARS-CoV-2 infection was confirmed by PCR in the person between March and December 2020. All study participants received two doses of BNT162b2 or mRNA-1273 vaccine. The sample consisted of CD4+ T cells from PBMCs cultured with HCoV-NL63 spike peptides, taken after COVID-19 vaccination. Source of these receptors: a human donor who had a prior SARS-CoV-2 infection.

V usage is TRBV6-5 and J usage is TRBJ1-5; 7 nucleotides match TRBD1. J was trimmed by 4 bases and V by 6 bases; bases with no gene match: 9. Per the germline V gene, CDR1 is MNHEY and CDR2 is SVGAGI. The CDR3 runs to 15 residues. The CDR3 DNA follows: TGTGCCAGCAGGAAATGGCAACAGGGGAATCAGCCCCAGCATTTT. This sequence encodes CASRKWQQGNQPQHF.

This clone is large by share. The chain has TRBV7-9 and TRBJ1-2; D might be TRBD1 (5 bases). CDR3 length: 14 amino acids. The germline gives CDR1 SEHNR, CDR2 FQNEAQ (reference sequence). V shed 1 base and J shed 2 bases, with 8 bases lying between them. CDR3 coding DNA: TGTGCCAGCAGCTTAGTGTCAGGGAACTATGGCTACACCTTC. Its protein product is CASSLVSGNYGYTF.

This clone was recorded a few times. The chain is built from TRBV4-2 and TRBJ1-1; D gene unclear. The length of the CDR3 is 15 residues. The V end was cut by 4 bases, the J end by 1 base, with 13 bases between. Germline-derived CDR1 and CDR2 are LGHNA and YNFKEQ. The CDR3 DNA reads TGTGCCAGCAGCCCCTCCAGAGACGGGAACACTGAAGCTTTCTTT. This gives the protein CASSPSRDGNTEAFF.

The V call is TRBV3-1 (or the pseudogene TRBV3-2), the J call TRBJ2-1; TRBD2 might be the D (5 bases). V was shortened by 1 base and J by 2 bases, with 9 bases between the two germline ends. CDR1 and CDR2 from the germline V gene are LGHDT and YNNKEL (reference sequence). This CDR3 is built from 15 residues. This CDR3 reads CASSQGGLAYNEQFF. CDR3 nucleotide sequence: TGTGCCAGCAGCCAAGGCGGGCTAGCCTACAATGAGCAGTTCTTC.

The V call is TRBV7-2, the J call TRBJ1-2, with unresolved D. CDR1 is SGHTA and CDR2 is FQGNSA in the germline V gene. V shed 4 bases and J shed 8 bases, with 14 bases lying between them. The CDR3 extends over 13 amino acids. CDR3 loop: CASSSAGPSGYTF. CDR3 DNA sequence: TGTGCCAGCAGCTCGGCCGGACCTTCGGGCTACACCTTC. The full variable domain, its missing parts supplied by reference TRBV7-2 and TRBJ1-2, is GAGVSQSPSNKVTEKGKDVELRCDPISGHTALYWYRQSLGQGLEFLIYFQGNSAPDKSGLPSDRFSAERTGGSVSTLTIQRTQQEDSAVYLCASSSAGPSGYTFGSGTRLTVV.

The V gene is TRBV7-2, the J gene TRBJ2-2, with no clear D. V lost 5 bases, J lost 0 bases, and 4 bases lay in between. Per germline, CDR1 SGHTA and CDR2 FQGNSA. The CDR3 is made up of 13 amino acids. CDR3 bases: TGTGCCAGCAGCACCCCGAACACCGGGGAGCTGTTTTTT. Translation gives CASSTPNTGELFF.

The gene calls are TRBV5-1 and TRBJ2-2; D possibly corresponds to TRBD1 (5 bases). This CDR3 has 16 amino acids. V lost 1 base and J lost 4, with 14 bases in between. Germline assignment: CDR1 SGHRS and CDR2 YFSETQ. CDR3 sequence reads: CASSLSAGPGTGELFF. DNA of the CDR3: TGCGCCAGCAGCTTGAGCGCAGGGCCGGGCACCGGGGAGCTGTTTTTT.

This clone was seen a few times. The chain combines TRBV4-2 with TRBJ1-2, with a weak D call TRBD1 (6 bases). Trimming pared 3 bases from V and 0 bases from J, leaving 8 bases between. The CDR3 length is 14 residues. CDR1 and CDR2 from the germline V gene are LGHNA and YNFKEQ. CDR3 DNA sequence: TGTGCCAGCAGCCAGAGGACAGCTAACTATGGCTACACCTTC. Amino acid sequence: CASSQRTANYGYTF.

The chain links TRBV19 to TRBJ2-2; TRBD2 is a possible D gene (6 bases). The CDR3 spans 16 residues. Germline V gene data show CDR1 as LNHDA and CDR2 as SQIVND (reference sequence). Trimming shortened V by 3 bases and J by 0 bases, and 11 bases separated the two germline ends. In nucleotides, the CDR3 is TGTGCCAGTAGTATTTGGGCGGGGACGAACACCGGGGAGCTGTTTTTT. Amino acids: CASSIWAGTNTGELFF.

Written as DNA, the CDR3 is TGTGCCAGCAGTGACGCGGGACTATCCCTGAGGCAGTATTTT. Its protein is CASSDAGLSLRQYF. The chain uses TRBV6-1 and TRBJ2-3; 7 bases align to TRBD2. Germline CDR1 reads MNHNS; CDR2 reads SASEGT. The CDR3 consists of 14 residues. With V trimmed by 3 bases and J by 11 bases, 11 bases remained unmatched.

V usage is TRBV9 and J usage is TRBJ2-5; D may be TRBD1 (6 bases). V was cut by 0 bases and J by 4 bases, with 13 bases left in between. Germline V gene lookup returns CDR1 SGDLS and CDR2 YYNGEE. The CDR3 has 15 residues. The CDR3 is CASSVDQGSGETQYF. The CDR3 DNA reads TGTGCCAGCAGCGTAGACCAGGGGTCAGGAGAGACCCAGTACTTC.

This clone is judged large. This chain joins TRBV10-3 and TRBJ2-6; D unresolved. V lost 4 bases and J lost 0, with 7 bases in between. This CDR3 contains 15 residues. Per germline, CDR1 ENHRY and CDR2 SYGVKD. Here the CDR3 DNA reads TGTGCCATCAGTGGGACCAGCTCTGGGGCCAACGTCCTGACTTTC. Encoded protein: CAISGTSSGANVLTF.

This clone was found a few times. The chain joins TRBV18 to TRBJ2-3; D uncertain. Germline assignment: CDR1 KGHSH and CDR2 LQKENI. There are 13 residues in the CDR3. V gave up 4 bases and J gave up 5 bases, with 10 bases separating them. This chain's CDR3 is CASSLSWGDTQYF. DNA of the CDR3: TGTGCCAGCTCACTCAGTTGGGGAGATACGCAGTATTTT.

The chain employs TRBV4-1 and TRBJ1-5, with 8 bases matching TRBD1. This CDR3 contains 16 residues. CDR1 is MGHRA and CDR2 is YSYEKL in the germline V gene. The junction had 6 bases not matched to a gene; V was cut back by 1 base and J by 4 bases. CDR3 bases: TGCGCCAGCAGCCAAGGACTACAGGGGGTGAATCAGCCCCAGCATTTT. Its translation: CASSQGLQGVNQPQHF.

The chain is built from TRBV19 and TRBJ1-4, with D possibly matching TRBD1 (6 bases). Germline V gene data show CDR1 as LNHDA and CDR2 as SQIVND (reference sequence). The CDR3 is made up of 15 amino acids. The V end lost 4 bases, the J end lost 6 bases, and 15 bases lay between the germline ends. For the CDR3, the DNA is TGTGCCAGTAGTAGAACAGGGCAGAGAGATGAAAAACTGTTTTTT. This gives the protein CASSRTGQRDEKLFF.

The V and J genes are TRBV10-3 and TRBJ2-7, with TRBD1 identical over 8 bases. The ends lost 4 bases at V and 5 bases at J; junction bases unmatched: 10. The CDR3 sequence is 15 residues long. Per germline, CDR1 ENHRY and CDR2 SYGVKD. CDR3: CAISGIWTGIDEQYF. In DNA form, the CDR3 reads TGTGCCATCAGTGGAATCTGGACAGGGATCGACGAGCAGTACTTC.

V is TRBV30 and J is TRBJ1-3; possible D gene TRBD1, 5 bases. The ends were cut back, 2 bases at V and 0 bases at J, with 14 bases in the middle. There are 16 residues in the CDR3. Germline-derived CDR1 and CDR2 are GTSNPN and SVGIG (reference sequence). Here the CDR3 reads CAWSPGRINSGNTIYF. CDR3 DNA: TGTGCCTGGAGTCCAGGGCGAATTAACTCTGGAAACACCATATATTTT. The full variable domain, in which reference TRBV30 and TRBJ1-3 provide the parts outside the CDR3, is SQTIHQWPATLVQPVGSPLSLECTVEGTSNPNLYWYRQAAGRGLQLLFYSVGIGQISSEVPQNLSASRPQDRQFILSSKKLLLSDSGFYLCAWSPGRINSGNTIYFGEGSWLTVV.

This clone was seen a single time. The chain combines TRBV5-1 with TRBJ2-7; D remains ambiguous. V was clipped by 0 bases and J by 3 bases, with 13 bases between them. The CDR3 runs 15 residues. Germline V gene sequence: CDR1 SGHRS, CDR2 YFSETQ. For the CDR3, the DNA is TGCGCCAGCAGCTTGGGGCAGTCAATGAACTACGAGCAGTACTTC. It specifies CASSLGQSMNYEQYF.

The chain has TRBV6-1 and TRBJ2-2; TRBD2 agrees at 10 bases. Germline-derived CDR1 and CDR2 are MNHNS and SASEGT. Losses at the gene ends were 2 bases for V and 3 bases for J; bases not matched to a gene: 0. The CDR3 spans 15 residues. The CDR3 region has the DNA TGTGCCAGCAGTGAACTAGCGGGGGACACCGGGGAGCTGTTTTTT. This gives the protein CASSELAGDTGELFF.

This clone was seen more than once but under ten times. J is TRBJ1-4 and V is TRBV7-8; TRBD1 might be the D (5 bases). Germline V gives CDR1 SGHVS, CDR2 FQNEAQ. The V end was cut by 5 bases, the J end by 8 bases, with 18 bases between. The CDR3 extends over 15 amino acids. In nucleotides, the CDR3 is TGTGCCAGCAGCCCCCAAGGGACCGCAAACGAAAAACTGTTTTTT. As protein: CASSPQGTANEKLFF.

This chain links TRBV3-1 (or the pseudogene TRBV3-2) with TRBJ2-1; TRBD2 aligns across 8 bases. This CDR3 has 14 amino acids. J lost 15 bases, V lost 2 bases, and 12 bases had no gene match. The V gene's germline CDR1 is LGHDT and CDR2 YNNKEL (reference sequence). CDR3 sequence: CASSQIFGGGPPFF. CDR3 DNA sequence: TGTGCCAGCAGCCAAATCTTCGGGGGGGGCCCTCCGTTCTTC.

The rearrangement joins TRBV6-4 to TRBJ2-7; TRBD1 is a possible D gene (5 bases). CDR1 and CDR2 (germline): MRHNA, SNTAGT. V lost 5 bases to trimming and J lost 1 base, with 15 bases between them. The CDR3 has 15 residues. The CDR3 loop is CASSKGYRRSYEQYF. The CDR3 DNA follows: TGTGCCAGCAGTAAGGGGTACAGGCGATCCTACGAGCAGTACTTC.

The chain recombines TRBV7-2 with TRBJ2-3; D is possibly TRBD2 (5 bases). Trimming shortened V by 6 bases and J by 3 bases, and 7 bases separated the two germline ends. The CDR3 length is 12 residues. Germline assignment: CDR1 SGHTA and CDR2 FQGNSA. Here the CDR3 reads CASSRETDTQYF. CDR3 nucleotides: TGTGCCAGCAGTCGGGAAACAGATACGCAGTATTTT.

V is TRBV2 and J is TRBJ2-3, with no clear D. Looked up from germline, CDR1 is SNHLY and CDR2 is FYNNEI. The CDR3 consists of 13 residues. V was shortened by 4 bases and J by 3 bases, with 8 bases between the two germline ends. Here the CDR3 DNA reads TGTGCCAGCAGTGTTCTATATACAGATACGCAGTATTTT. It is translated as CASSVLYTDTQYF.

V and J are TRBV10-3 and TRBJ2-3, with 7 bases matching TRBD1. The CDR3 has 15 residues. CDR1 ENHRY and CDR2 SYGVKD come from the germline V gene. V was pared by 1 base and J by 2 bases, with 3 bases of the junction left unmatched. The CDR3 bases are TGTGCCATCAGTGAGTGGGACAGATCCACAGATACGCAGTATTTT. It encodes CAISEWDRSTDTQYF.

The chain joins TRBV30 to TRBJ2-7, with D possibly TRBD2 on 6 matching bases. CDR3 length: 15 amino acids. Trimming cost V 1 base and J 2 bases, with 15 bases left between them. Germline assignment: CDR1 GTSNPN and CDR2 SVGIG (reference sequence). The CDR3 DNA is TGTGCCTGGAGTGAGGCGGGGACGGAGACCTACGAGCAGTACTTC. Encoded protein: CAWSEAGTETYEQYF. The variable domain in full, completed from reference TRBV30 and TRBJ2-7, reads SQTIHQWPATLVQPVGSPLSLECTVEGTSNPNLYWYRQAAGRGLQLLFYSVGIGQISSEVPQNLSASRPQDRQFILSSKKLLLSDSGFYLCAWSEAGTETYEQYFGPGTRLTVT.

The rearrangement links TRBV3-1 (or the pseudogene TRBV3-2) to TRBJ2-5, with D maybe TRBD2 (6 bases). The CDR3 is made up of 14 amino acids. V lost 4 bases, J lost 2 bases, and 11 bases lay in between. Germline-derived CDR1 and CDR2 are LGHDT and YNNKEL (reference sequence). The CDR3 bases are TGTGCCAGCAGCCCACAACTAGCTCAAGAGACCCAGTACTTC. The encoded protein is CASSPQLAQETQYF.

This rearrangement joins TRBV28 to TRBJ1-2; possibly TRBD1 for D (5 bases). Per the germline V gene, CDR1 is MDHEN and CDR2 is SYDVKM. This CDR3 has 12 residues. V dropped 4 bases and J dropped 8 bases, with 11 bases sitting between them. The CDR3 sequence: CASSSRDGGYTF. CDR3 DNA: TGTGCCAGCAGTTCCAGGGACGGGGGCTACACCTTC.

This clone was seen a single time. The chain links TRBV5-1 to TRBJ2-1, with unresolved D. Germline V gene data show CDR1 as SGHRS and CDR2 as YFSETQ. CDR3 size: 14 residues. Trimming removed 0 bases from V and 8 bases from J, with 12 bases in between. In DNA form, the CDR3 reads TGCGCCAGCAGCTTGGGCATCTTGGTATATGAGCAGTTCTTC. This codes for CASSLGILVYEQFF.